These 26 T cell receptor beta chains originate from one sample sequenced in a study of blood T cells in healthy people across ages. For the second PCR, which ran for about 7 to 12 cycles, a sample-barcoded 5' primer and a J-beta primer mix were used. TCRdb reprocessed the 5' RACE reads via MiXCR and lists one record per CDR3 protein. The sample holds roughly 700,000 distinct CDR3 sequences, around 25% seen once. Separately, the same data were catalogued under a study of T cells of mothers and their children.

The sequenced material came from blood. The receptor set was obtained from a boy younger than 18 in good health.

V is TRBV7-3 and J is TRBJ2-4; D unclear. The V gene lost 4 bases and the J gene lost 10 bases, with 11 bases spanning the gap. CDR1 and CDR2 (germline): SGHTA, FQGTGA. The CDR3 length is 12 residues. CDR3 loop: CASSSRGGIQYF. In nucleotides, the CDR3 is TGTGCCAGCAGCTCCCGTGGTGGAATTCAGTACTTC.

This clonotype was seen a handful of times. This chain joins TRBV20-1 and TRBJ2-7, with a weak D call TRBD1 (6 bases). This CDR3 has 13 residues. With 5 bases removed from V and 5 bases from J, the gap between germline ends came to 16 bases. CDR1 is DFQATT, CDR2 SNEGSKA, per germline (reference sequence). CDR3 nucleotide sequence: TGCAGTGCTGACCGGGACACAGGGAACGAGCAGTACTTC. It specifies CSADRDTGNEQYF.

This chain uses TRBV5-1 with TRBJ2-3; D is undetermined. Germline V gene data show CDR1 as SGHRS and CDR2 as YFSETQ. The V end lost 0 bases, the J end lost 2 bases, and 7 bases lay between the germline ends. This CDR3 is built from 14 residues. Here the CDR3 reads CASSLAADTDTQYF. The CDR3 nucleotides read TGCGCCAGCAGCTTGGCGGCAGACACAGATACGCAGTATTTT.

This clonotype appeared a few times. No conserved phenylalanine or tryptophan is present at the end of the CDR3, so a read error is the likely explanation. The chain is built from TRBV7-2 and TRBJ2-5, with TRBD1 as a possible D gene (5 bases). The closer fit of TRBJ2-1 to the DNA end suggests the J call may be wrong. The CDR3 contains 15 residues. The germline V gene has CDR1 SGHTA and CDR2 FQGNSA. CDR3 amino acids: CASSPPGPGPNEQFL. The CDR3 region has the DNA TGTGCCAGCAGCCCCCCCGGACCAGGGCCCAATGAGCAGTTCCTC.

The chain is built from TRBV5-4 and TRBJ2-7; D not resolved. Germline CDR1 is SGHNT and CDR2 is YYREEE (reference sequence). CDR3 length equals 14 residues. Trimming shortened V by 0 bases and J by 0 bases, and 7 bases separated the two germline ends. The CDR3 coding sequence is TGTGCCAGCAGCTTGGGACGGCACTCCTACGAGCAGTACTTC. It yields the protein CASSLGRHSYEQYF.

This clonotype appeared many times. This chain links TRBV19 with TRBJ2-5, with D tentatively TRBD1 (6 bases). The J call may be faulty, since TRBJ2-7 better matches the DNA end. The CDR3 spans 14 residues. Per germline, CDR1 LNHDA and CDR2 SQIVND (reference sequence). The CDR3 here is CASSPEWDTYEQYF. As DNA, the CDR3 is TGTGCCAGTAGCCCGGAATGGGACACCTACGAGCAGTACTTC.

This clonotype was observed a few times. The chain links TRBV7-9 to TRBJ2-1; 8 nucleotides align to TRBD1. The V gene end was trimmed by 4 bases and the J gene end by 2 bases; junction bases not matched to a gene: 4. Germline CDR1 is SEHNR and CDR2 is FQNEAQ (reference sequence). This CDR3 is built from 15 residues. The DNA for the CDR3 is TGTGCCAGCAGCTCCTGGACAGGGCCCTACAATGAGCAGTTCTTC. It is translated as CASSSWTGPYNEQFF.

The chain joins TRBV5-6 to TRBJ2-4; D remains ambiguous. V was pared by 1 base and J by 0 bases, with 5 bases between. The CDR3 has 14 residues. Germline CDR1 and CDR2: SGHDT and YYEEEE. For the CDR3, the DNA is TGTGCCAGCAGCTTGATGACAGCCAAAAACATTCAGTACTTC. It translates to CASSLMTAKNIQYF.

There are a few counts of this clonotype. The rearrangement joins TRBV29-1 to TRBJ2-5; 7 bases are shared with TRBD2. Germline CDR1 SQVTM, CDR2 ANQGSEA. The CDR3 is 13 residues long. V shed 5 bases, J shed 0 bases, and the junction held 3 bases outside the gene matches. DNA of the CDR3: TGCAGCGTTATCGGGGGGAACCAAGAGACCCAGTACTTC. As protein: CSVIGGNQETQYF.

Details on this clonotype: A read error may account for a junction end that differs from germline. The rearrangement links TRBV7-2 to TRBJ2-1; D is uncertain. Germline CDR1 is SGHTA and CDR2 is FQGNSA. There are 13 residues in the CDR3. The CDR3 reads CVSSRLRYNEQFF. CDR3 nucleotides: TGTGTCAGCAGCCGGTTGAGGTACAATGAGCAGTTCTTC.

The rearrangement joins TRBV27 to TRBJ2-7; D is ambiguous. Trimming took 4 bases from V and 0 from J, leaving 13 bases between them. In germline, CDR1 is MNHEY, CDR2 SMNVEV (reference sequence). The CDR3 sequence is 15 residues long. The CDR3 is CASSYTAAASYEQYF. In DNA form, the CDR3 reads TGTGCCAGCAGTTATACCGCGGCCGCCTCCTACGAGCAGTACTTC.

The chain couples TRBV7-6 to TRBJ2-5, with 8 bases identical to TRBD2. The J call may be wrong; the DNA end is better matched by TRBJ2-1. CDR3 length equals 14 residues. Germline V gene data show CDR1 as SGHVS and CDR2 as FNYEAQ. This CDR3 reads CASRKTSALNEQFF. The CDR3, as DNA: TGTGCCAGCAGGAAGACTAGCGCATTGAATGAGCAGTTCTTC.

The rearrangement uses TRBV5-1 and TRBJ2-1; 7 nucleotides match TRBD1. The V gene's germline CDR1 is SGHRS and CDR2 YFSETQ. The CDR3 extends over 16 amino acids. The trim removed 0 bases at V and 4 bases at J, leaving 7 bases unmatched. CDR3 loop: CASSLVQGTDYNEQFF. The CDR3 bases are TGCGCCAGCAGCTTGGTTCAGGGGACAGATTACAATGAGCAGTTCTTC.

The chain carries TRBV7-9 and TRBJ1-1, with TRBD1 matching 7 bases. The CDR3 has 13 amino acids. Germline-derived CDR1 and CDR2 are SEHNR and FQNEAQ (reference sequence). The V gene end was trimmed by 5 bases and the J gene end by 7 bases; junction bases not matched to a gene: 7. The CDR3 DNA reads TGTGCCAGCAGCCCCCCAGGGGGATATGAAGCTTTCTTT. This sequence encodes CASSPPGGYEAFF.

V is TRBV20-1 and J is TRBJ2-4, with D possibly TRBD2 on 5 matching bases. This CDR3 is built from 13 residues. V was pared by 8 bases and J by 2 bases, with 13 bases between. Germline V lookup: CDR1 DFQATT, CDR2 SNEGSKA (reference sequence). The CDR3 reads CSTGDTTKNIQYF. The CDR3 coding sequence is TGCAGTACCGGGGATACTACCAAAAACATTCAGTACTTC.

The chain employs TRBV5-1 and TRBJ2-7; weak D call: TRBD2 (6 bases). The CDR3 runs to 14 residues. The ends were cut back, 4 bases at V and 6 bases at J, with 17 bases in the middle. Germline lookup yields CDR1 SGHRS and CDR2 YFSETQ. The CDR3 nucleotides read TGCGCCAGCAGCGCGACGGGACTGATGGGCGAGCAGTACTTC. Translating it yields CASSATGLMGEQYF.

This clonotype was picked up a small number of times. The chain employs TRBV20-1 and TRBJ2-1; the D call may be TRBD1 or TRBD2 (5 bases each). The CDR3 runs 16 residues. The V end lost 2 bases, the J end lost 4 bases, and 18 bases lay between the germline ends. The germline V gene has CDR1 DFQATT and CDR2 SNEGSKA (reference sequence). The CDR3 coding sequence is TGCAGTGCTAGAATGACTGAGGGGTTTACGTACAATGAGCAGTTCTTC. This encodes CSARMTEGFTYNEQFF.

This clonotype came up a few times. In DNA, the CDR3 is TGTGCCAGCAGCTTGTTTCTCACGGGGGGGTCAGAGACCCAGTACTTC. Translation gives CASSLFLTGGSETQYF. The rearrangement uses TRBV7-2 and TRBJ2-5; 8 bases are shared with TRBD2. The length of the CDR3 is 16 residues. Germline V CDR1 and CDR2: SGHTA, FQGNSA. Unmatched junction bases numbered 10, after V lost 3 bases and J lost 4 bases.

The gene calls are TRBV12-3 or TRBV12-4 and TRBJ2-5; D perhaps matches TRBD2 (5 bases). CDR3 length: 14 residues. V was pared by 0 bases and J by 5 bases, with 10 bases between. The CDR3 DNA sequence: TGTGCCAGCAGTTTAGCGAGTCGCGGGGAGACCCAGTACTTC. This codes for CASSLASRGETQYF.

This clonotype was seen only a few times. J is TRBJ2-1 and V is TRBV20-1; maybe TRBD2 (5 bases). Trimming left V 8 bases short and J 7 bases short, with 18 bases between. Per the germline V gene, CDR1 is DFQATT and CDR2 is SNEGSKA (reference sequence). The CDR3 consists of 13 residues. CDR3 nucleotides: TGCAGTTCCCTGGCGGGCGGGTGGAATGAGCAGTTCTTC. Translation gives CSSLAGGWNEQFF.

This clonotype was counted only a few times. V is TRBV27 and J is TRBJ2-7; 7 bases line up with TRBD1. With V trimmed by 5 bases and J by 6 bases, 10 bases remained unmatched. The CDR3 contains 14 residues. Germline-derived CDR1 and CDR2 are MNHEY and SMNVEV (reference sequence). The CDR3 spells CASSHAGTVGEQYF. Here the CDR3 DNA reads TGTGCCAGCAGTCACGCCGGGACAGTAGGCGAGCAGTACTTC.

The chain uses TRBV29-1 and TRBJ2-1, with 7 bases that match TRBD1. CDR1 is SQVTM, CDR2 ANQGSEA, per germline. With 4 bases clipped from V and 4 bases from J, the junction kept 10 bases outside the gene matches. CDR3 length: 15 residues. The CDR3 nucleotides read TGCAGCGTTGGGGGCTACGGGACAGAGTACAATGAGCAGTTCTTC. Its protein is CSVGGYGTEYNEQFF.

V gene TRBV20-1 combines with J gene TRBJ2-7; no clear D gene. Germline CDR1 DFQATT, CDR2 SNEGSKA (reference sequence). V gave up 1 base and J gave up 3 bases, with 22 bases separating them. The CDR3 has 17 amino acids. The CDR3 bases are TGCAGTGCTAGAGTAGGGCTAGGTCTTTCGGCTTTCTACGAGCAGTACTTC. Amino acids: CSARVGLGLSAFYEQYF.

This clonotype was picked up a small number of times. This chain uses TRBV3-1 with TRBJ2-1; no clear D. The J call may not be correct, given that the DNA end is closer to TRBJ2-5. The CDR3 length is 12 residues. Looked up from germline, CDR1 is LGHDT and CDR2 is YNNKEL (reference sequence). The CDR3 nucleotides read TGTGCCAGCAGCCAAAGGTCGGAGACCCAGTACTTC. Its protein is CASSQRSETQYF.

This sequence joins TRBV5-6 and TRBJ2-7; 10 bases match TRBD1. Per germline, CDR1 SGHDT and CDR2 YYEEEE. CDR3 length equals 15 residues. V lost 2 bases, J lost 3 bases, and 5 bases stayed unmatched. CDR3 in amino acids: CASSFRDRGGYEQYF. The CDR3 region has the DNA TGTGCCAGCAGCTTCCGGGACAGGGGTGGCTACGAGCAGTACTTC.

The rearrangement joins TRBV19 to TRBJ1-1; no clear D. The CDR3 is made up of 13 amino acids. CDR1 is LNHDA and CDR2 is SQIVND in the germline V gene (reference sequence). With 9 bases removed from V and 1 base from J, the gap between germline ends came to 12 bases. The CDR3 DNA reads TGTGCCAGCTCCGGAGGATGGAACACTGAAGCTTTCTTT. It yields the protein CASSGGWNTEAFF.